This T cell receptor beta chain stems from a study of read filtering for tumor transcriptome and immune sequencing. Study-wide context: RNA-seq yielded only roughly 75 to 1,300 TCR reads, IR-seq about 4 to 10.27 million.

This clonotype was observed at least ten times. Germline and junction disagree at one end, which may indicate a read error. Molecular barcoded adaptors covering alpha/delta and beta/gamma chains were used on roughly 400 ng RNA. TCRdb re-analysed the reads in MiXCR, keeping a single row per CDR3 protein. The table has 50,000 to 65,000 distinct CDR3 sequences, approximately 19% seen once. CDR1 SSHAT and CDR2 FNYEAQ come from the germline V gene (reference sequence). This CDR3 has 14 amino acids. The TCR sequence derives from a donor at least 40 years old with multiple myeloma. The sequencing sample was made of a population of CD138-negative cells sorted from bone marrow. The chain couples TRBV7-7 to TRBJ2-3; D unresolved. In DNA form, the CDR3 reads TGTGCTAGCAGCTTTTCTCGAGGCACAGATACGCAGTATTTT. Translation gives CASSFSRGTDTQYF.